The 5 T cell receptor beta chains below were found in one sample sequenced in a study of T cells expressing NK-cell markers. After re-calling the 5' RACE reads, TCRdb lists one entry per CDR3 protein, DNA absent. This sample contains 350,000 to 400,000 distinct CDR3 sequences. Sequenced sample: blood T cells: a sorted CD56 or NKG2C T cell subset, CD4+ or CD8+ T cells, or bulk PBMC T cells (not recorded which). The origin of the receptors is a woman in her forties or fifties in good health.

The chain joins TRBV9 to TRBJ2-7; TCRdb lists TRBD2, though no DNA is available to test this call. CDR3 length: 15 amino acids. The V gene's germline CDR1 is SGDLS and CDR2 YYNGEE. The CDR3 sequence is CASSTLAGDSGEQYF. Full variable domain (missing parts from reference TRBV9 and TRBJ2-7): DSGVTQTPKHLITATGQRVTLRCSPRSGDLSVYWYQQSLDQGLQFLIQYYNGEERAKGNILERFSAQQFPDLHSELNLSSLELGDSALYFCASSTLAGDSGEQYFGPGTRLTVT.

The rearrangement joins TRBV13 to TRBJ2-1; TCRdb reports TRBD2, a call that lacks DNA to check it against. CDR1 and CDR2 from the germline V gene are PRHDT and FYEKMQ (reference sequence). CDR3 length: 15 residues. The CDR3 is CASSPGTSGTDEQFF.

V usage is TRBV20-1 and J usage is TRBJ1-2. Germline-derived CDR1 and CDR2 are DFQATT and SNEGSKA (reference sequence). The CDR3 covers 13 residues. The CDR3: CSASRANEVGYTF.

This chain connects TRBV7-9 to TRBJ2-2; as DNA is missing, the TRBD1 call by TCRdb cannot be tested. Germline values: CDR1 SEHNR, CDR2 FQNEAQ (reference sequence). The length of the CDR3 is 22 residues. CDR3 loop: CASSTTRLFRDRGSLNTGELFF.

The chain recombines TRBV7-9 with TRBJ2-1. The CDR3 consists of 14 residues. The germline CDR1 and CDR2 sequences are SEHNR and FQNEAQ (reference sequence). CDR3 residues: CASSSTILTNEQFF.